This paragraph reports one T cell receptor (beta chain). The protocol was immunoSEQ multiplex PCR, while the TCRdb copy is restricted to in-frame clones and leaves out a portion. The table lists 1.5 million to 1.9 million clones, around 98% of them singletons. This record comes from a study of shared clonotypes between healthy human individuals. The wider study: Donor composition was a couple of women and three men, aged 18 to 49. Per donor, three plates held CD4 naive cells, three held CD4 memory, two held CD8 naive and one held CD8 memory.

CDR1 MNHEY and CDR2 SVGAGI come from the germline V gene. The CDR3 sequence is 15 residues long. Trimming took 5 bases from V and 0 from J; bases not matched to a gene: 4. The sequence was obtained from a man younger than 45 in good health. The sequencing input was naive CD4+ T cells sorted from blood. Subset defined: CD45RA+ positively selected. V and J are TRBV6-5 and TRBJ1-2; 9 nucleotides match TRBD1. CDR3 protein: CASSTGQGPNYGYTF. The CDR3 DNA sequence: TGTGCCAGCAGTACCGGACAGGGGCCTAACTATGGCTACACCTTC.